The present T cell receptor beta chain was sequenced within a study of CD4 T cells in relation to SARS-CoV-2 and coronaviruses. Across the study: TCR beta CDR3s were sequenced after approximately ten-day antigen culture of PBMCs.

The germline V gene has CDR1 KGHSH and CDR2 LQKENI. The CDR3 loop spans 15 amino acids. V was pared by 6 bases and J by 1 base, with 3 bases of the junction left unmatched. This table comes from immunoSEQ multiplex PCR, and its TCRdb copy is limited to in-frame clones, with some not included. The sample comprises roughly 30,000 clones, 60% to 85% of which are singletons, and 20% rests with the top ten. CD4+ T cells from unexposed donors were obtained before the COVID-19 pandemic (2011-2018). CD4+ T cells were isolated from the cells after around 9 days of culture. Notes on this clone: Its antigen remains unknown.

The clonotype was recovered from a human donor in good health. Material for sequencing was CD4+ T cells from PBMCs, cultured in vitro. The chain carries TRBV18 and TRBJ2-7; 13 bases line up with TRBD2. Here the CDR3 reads CASSTGLAGSYEQYF. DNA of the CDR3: TGTGCCAGCTCCACGGGACTAGCGGGATCCTACGAGCAGTACTTC.